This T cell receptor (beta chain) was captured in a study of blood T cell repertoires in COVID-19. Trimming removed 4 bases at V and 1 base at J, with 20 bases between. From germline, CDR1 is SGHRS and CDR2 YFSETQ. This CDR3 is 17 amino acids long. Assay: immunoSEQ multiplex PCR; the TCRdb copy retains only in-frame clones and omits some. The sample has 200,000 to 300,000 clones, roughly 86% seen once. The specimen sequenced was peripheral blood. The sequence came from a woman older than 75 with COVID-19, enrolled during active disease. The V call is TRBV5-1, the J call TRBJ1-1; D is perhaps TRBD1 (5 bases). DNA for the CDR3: TGCGCCAGCAGCCCCGACTCAAGCCCGGGGGGGAACACTGAAGCTTTCTTT. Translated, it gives CASSPDSSPGGNTEAFF.